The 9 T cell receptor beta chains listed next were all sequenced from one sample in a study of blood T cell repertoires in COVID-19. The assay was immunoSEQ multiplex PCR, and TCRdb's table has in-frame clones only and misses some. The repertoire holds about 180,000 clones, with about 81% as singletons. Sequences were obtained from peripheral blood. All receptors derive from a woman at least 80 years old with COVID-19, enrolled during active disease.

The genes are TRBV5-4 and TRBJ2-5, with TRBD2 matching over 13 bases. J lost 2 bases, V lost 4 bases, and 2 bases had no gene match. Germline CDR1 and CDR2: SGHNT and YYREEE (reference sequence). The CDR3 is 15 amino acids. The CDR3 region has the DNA TGTGCCAGCAGCCAGGGACTAGCGGGACAAGAGACCCAGTACTTC. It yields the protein CASSQGLAGQETQYF.

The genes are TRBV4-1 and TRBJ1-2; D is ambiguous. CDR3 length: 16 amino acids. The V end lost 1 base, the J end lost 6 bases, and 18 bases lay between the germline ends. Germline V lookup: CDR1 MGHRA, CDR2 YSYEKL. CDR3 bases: TGCGCCAGCAGCCAAGTCCCGGGATACTATCTAGATGGCTACACCTTC. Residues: CASSQVPGYYLDGYTF.

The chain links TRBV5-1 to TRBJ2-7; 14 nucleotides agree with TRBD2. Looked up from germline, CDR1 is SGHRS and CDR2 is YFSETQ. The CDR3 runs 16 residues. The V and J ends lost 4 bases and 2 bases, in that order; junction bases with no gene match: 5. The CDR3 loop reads CASSGTSGSRAYEQYF. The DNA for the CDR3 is TGCGCCAGCAGCGGGACTAGCGGGAGTAGGGCCTACGAGCAGTACTTC.

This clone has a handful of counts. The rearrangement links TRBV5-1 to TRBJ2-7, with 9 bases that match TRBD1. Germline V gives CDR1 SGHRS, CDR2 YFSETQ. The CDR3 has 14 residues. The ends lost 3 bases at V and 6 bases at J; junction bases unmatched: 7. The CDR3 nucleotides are TGCGCCAGCAGCTCCCGGGACAGGGAGGGCGAGCAGTACTTC. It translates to CASSSRDREGEQYF.

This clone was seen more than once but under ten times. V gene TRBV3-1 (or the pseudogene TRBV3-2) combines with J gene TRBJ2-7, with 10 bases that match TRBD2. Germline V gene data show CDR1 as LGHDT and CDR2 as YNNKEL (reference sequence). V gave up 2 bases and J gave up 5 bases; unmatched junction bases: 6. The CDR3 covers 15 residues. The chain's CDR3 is CASSQSSGRANEQYF. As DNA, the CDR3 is TGTGCCAGCAGCCAATCCAGCGGGAGGGCCAACGAGCAGTACTTC.

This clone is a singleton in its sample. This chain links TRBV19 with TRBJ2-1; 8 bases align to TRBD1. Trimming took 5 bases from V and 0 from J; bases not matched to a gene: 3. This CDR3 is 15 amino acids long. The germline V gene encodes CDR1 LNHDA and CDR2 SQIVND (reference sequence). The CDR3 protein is CASSDRGSSYNEQFF. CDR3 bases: TGTGCCAGTAGTGACAGGGGAAGCTCCTACAATGAGCAGTTCTTC.

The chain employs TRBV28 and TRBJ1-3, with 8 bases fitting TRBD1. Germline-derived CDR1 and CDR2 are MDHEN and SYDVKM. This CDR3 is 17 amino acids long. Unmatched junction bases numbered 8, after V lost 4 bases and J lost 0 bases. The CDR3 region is CASSWGTGANSGNTIYF. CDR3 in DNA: TGTGCCAGCAGTTGGGGGACAGGAGCTAACTCTGGAAACACCATATATTTT.

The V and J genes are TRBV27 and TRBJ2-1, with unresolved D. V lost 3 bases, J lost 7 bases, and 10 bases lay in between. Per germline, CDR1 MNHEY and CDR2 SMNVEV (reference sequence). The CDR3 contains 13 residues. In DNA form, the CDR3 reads TGTGCCAGCAGTTTGTCGGGTAGGAATGAGCAGTTCTTC. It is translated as CASSLSGRNEQFF.

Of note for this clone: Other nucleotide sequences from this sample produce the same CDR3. In DNA, the CDR3 is TGTGCCAGCTCACCAGGCCTCCAAGAGACCCAGTACTTC. Amino acid sequence: CASSPGLQETQYF. The rearrangement joins TRBV18 to TRBJ2-5; no clear D gene. The V gene's germline CDR1 is KGHSH and CDR2 LQKENI. This CDR3 is 13 amino acids long. Trimming took off 2 bases at V and 1 base at J, with 5 bases between the two ends.